This T cell receptor beta chain stems from a study of post-analysis software for immune sequencing data. The overall study: Included courses were relapsing-remitting and secondary progressive multiple sclerosis; progressive-relapsing multiple sclerosis was also included. Whole-study results and caveats: Significantly lower normalized Chao1 diversity was found in patients with multiple sclerosis relative to controls. F-measure co-clustering was strong for batch-matched samples. In patients, about five TRBV segments were more frequent than in controls, with TRBV5-6, TRBV5-1 and TRBV20-1 among them.

This clonotype was counted once. Its specificity is not known. Built from TCR beta cDNA, the libraries had unique molecular identifiers in them. When about 1 to 11 million T cells were used, they gave around 500,000 cDNA molecules. TCRdb used MiXCR to reprocess the PCR reads, holding one entry per CDR3 protein. The table includes some 700,000 distinct CDR3 sequences, approximately 60% detected once. The CDR3 is made up of 14 amino acids. Trimming cost V 6 bases and J 4 bases; bases outside gene matches: 3. Germline loops: CDR1 SNHLY, CDR2 FYNNEI. The TCR sequence derives from a girl under 10 years old with multiple sclerosis. The V call is TRBV2, the J call TRBJ2-1; 10 bases match TRBD2. Sequencing was performed on blood. The CDR3 nucleotides read TGTGCCAGCAGGGAACTAGCGGGGTACAATGAGCAGTTCTTC. Amino acids: CASRELAGYNEQFF.